This TCR beta chain was identified during a study of CD8 T cells in ankylosing spondylitis. TCRdb used MiXCR to reprocess the 5' RACE reads, holding one entry per CDR3 protein. Altogether under 250,000 distinct CDR3 sequences are present, around 8% being singletons, with the ten largest covering around 4.8%. Notes on the study in general: Earlier reports found some motif variants in synovial fluid and blood in reactive arthritis.

Per the germline V gene, CDR1 is LGHDT and CDR2 is YNNKEL (reference sequence). This CDR3 has 15 amino acids. Trimming left V 4 bases short and J 1 base short, with 13 bases between. This clonotype was observed many times. Its specificity is unknown. The sequence was collected from a female donor with ankylosing spondylitis or in good health (not recorded which). The chain is built from TRBV3-1 and TRBJ1-1, with D uncertain. Sequencing used blood, either unsorted or a sorted T cell fraction (not recorded which). The CDR3 nucleotides read TGTGCCAGCAGCCCGACTGGCTTTGCGAACACTGAAGCTTTCTTT. Protein: CASSPTGFANTEAFF.